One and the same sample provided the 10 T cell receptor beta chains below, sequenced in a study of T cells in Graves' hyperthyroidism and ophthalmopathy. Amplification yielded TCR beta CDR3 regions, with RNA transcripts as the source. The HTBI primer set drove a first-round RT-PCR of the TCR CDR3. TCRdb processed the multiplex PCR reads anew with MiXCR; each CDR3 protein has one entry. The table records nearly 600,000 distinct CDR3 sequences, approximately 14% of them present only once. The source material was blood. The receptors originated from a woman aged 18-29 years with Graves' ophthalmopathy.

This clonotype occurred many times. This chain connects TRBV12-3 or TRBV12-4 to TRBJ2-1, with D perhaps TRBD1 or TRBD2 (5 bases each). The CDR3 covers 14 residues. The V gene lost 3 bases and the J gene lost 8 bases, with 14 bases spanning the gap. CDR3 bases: TGTGCCAGCAGTTTTGGGACCGAGGGAGATGAGCAGTTCTTC. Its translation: CASSFGTEGDEQFF.

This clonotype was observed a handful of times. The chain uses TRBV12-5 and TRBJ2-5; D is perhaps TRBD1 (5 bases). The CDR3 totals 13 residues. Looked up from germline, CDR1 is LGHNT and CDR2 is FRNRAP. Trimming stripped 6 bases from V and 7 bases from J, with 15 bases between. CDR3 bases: TGTGCTAGTGGCCATGAACAGGTGGGGACCCAGTACTTC. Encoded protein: CASGHEQVGTQYF.

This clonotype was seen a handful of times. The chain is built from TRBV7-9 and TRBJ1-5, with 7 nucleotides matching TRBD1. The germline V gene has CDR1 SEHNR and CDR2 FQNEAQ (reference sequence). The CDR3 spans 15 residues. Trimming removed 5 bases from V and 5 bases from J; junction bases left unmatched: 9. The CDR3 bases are TGTGCCAGCAGCCAGACAGGGTCCCCCGATCAGCCCCAGCATTTT. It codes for CASSQTGSPDQPQHF.

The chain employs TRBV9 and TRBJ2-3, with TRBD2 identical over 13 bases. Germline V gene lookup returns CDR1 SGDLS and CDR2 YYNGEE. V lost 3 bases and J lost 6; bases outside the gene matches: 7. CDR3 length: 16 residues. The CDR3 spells CASSAEGLAGSDTQYF. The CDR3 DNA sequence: TGTGCCAGCAGCGCAGAGGGACTAGCGGGATCTGATACGCAGTATTTT.

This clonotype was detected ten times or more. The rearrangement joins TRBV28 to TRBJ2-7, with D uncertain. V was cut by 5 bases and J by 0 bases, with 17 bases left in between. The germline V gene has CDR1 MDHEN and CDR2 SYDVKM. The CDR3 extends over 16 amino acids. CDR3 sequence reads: CASSGSWVYPSYEQYF. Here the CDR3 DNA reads TGTGCCAGCAGTGGATCTTGGGTATACCCCTCCTACGAGCAGTACTTC.

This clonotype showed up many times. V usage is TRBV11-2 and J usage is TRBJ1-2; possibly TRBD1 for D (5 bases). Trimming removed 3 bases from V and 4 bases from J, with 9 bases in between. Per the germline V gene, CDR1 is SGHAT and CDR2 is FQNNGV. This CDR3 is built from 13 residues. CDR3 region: CASSFAQGYGYTF. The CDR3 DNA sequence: TGTGCCAGCAGCTTTGCCCAGGGCTATGGCTACACCTTC.

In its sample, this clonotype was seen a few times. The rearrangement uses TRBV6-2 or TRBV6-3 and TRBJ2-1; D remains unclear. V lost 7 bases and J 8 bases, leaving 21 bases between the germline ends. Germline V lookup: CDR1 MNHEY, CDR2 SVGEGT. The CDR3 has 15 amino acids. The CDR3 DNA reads TGTGCCAGCACGCGAGGAAGCCCCAGATCCGATGAGCAGTTCTTC. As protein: CASTRGSPRSDEQFF.

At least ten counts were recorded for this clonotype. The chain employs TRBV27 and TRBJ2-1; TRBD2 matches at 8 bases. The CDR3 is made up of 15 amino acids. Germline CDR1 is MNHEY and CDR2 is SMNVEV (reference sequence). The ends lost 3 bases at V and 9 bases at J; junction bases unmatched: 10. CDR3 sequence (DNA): TGTGCCAGCAGTTTCAGGGAGCGGGAGTATGGTGAGCAGTTCTTC. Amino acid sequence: CASSFREREYGEQFF.

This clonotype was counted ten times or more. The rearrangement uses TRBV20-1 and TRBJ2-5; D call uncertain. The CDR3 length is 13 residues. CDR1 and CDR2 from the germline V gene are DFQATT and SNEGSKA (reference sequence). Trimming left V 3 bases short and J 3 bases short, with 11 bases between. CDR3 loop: CSARGQVKETQYF. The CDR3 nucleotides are TGCAGTGCTAGGGGTCAGGTAAAAGAGACCCAGTACTTC.

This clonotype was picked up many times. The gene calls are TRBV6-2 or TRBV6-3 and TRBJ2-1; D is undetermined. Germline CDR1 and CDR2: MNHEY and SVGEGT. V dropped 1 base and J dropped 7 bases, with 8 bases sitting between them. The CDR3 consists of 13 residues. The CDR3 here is CASSYLRQNEQFF. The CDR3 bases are TGTGCCAGCAGTTACTTGCGGCAGAATGAGCAGTTCTTC.